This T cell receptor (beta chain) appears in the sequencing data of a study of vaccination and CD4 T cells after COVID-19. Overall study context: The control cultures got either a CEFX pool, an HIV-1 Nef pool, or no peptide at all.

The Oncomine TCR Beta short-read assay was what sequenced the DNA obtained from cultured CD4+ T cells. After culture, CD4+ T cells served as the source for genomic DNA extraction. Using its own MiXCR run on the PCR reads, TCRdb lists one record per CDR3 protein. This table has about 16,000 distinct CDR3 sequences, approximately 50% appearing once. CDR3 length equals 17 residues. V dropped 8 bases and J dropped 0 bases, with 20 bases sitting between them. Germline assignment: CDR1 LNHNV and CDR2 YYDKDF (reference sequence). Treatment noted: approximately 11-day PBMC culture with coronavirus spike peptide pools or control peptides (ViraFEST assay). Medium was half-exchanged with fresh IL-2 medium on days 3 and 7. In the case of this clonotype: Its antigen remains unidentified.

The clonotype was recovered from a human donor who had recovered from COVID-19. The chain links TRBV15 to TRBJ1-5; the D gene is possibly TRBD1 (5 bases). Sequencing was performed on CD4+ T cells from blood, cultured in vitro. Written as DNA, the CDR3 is TGTGCCACCTCGCCGGGGCAGGGCACATATAGCAATCAGCCCCAGCATTTT. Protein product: CATSPGQGTYSNQPQHF.